One and the same sample provided the 2 T cell receptor beta chains below, sequenced in a study of T cell changes during pregnancy in multiple sclerosis. Here immunoSEQ multiplex PCR was the method, and the copy in TCRdb shows in-frame clones only, minus some. The table records about 61,000 clones, about 88% of them present only once. This specimen consisted of peripheral blood, obtained in the first trimester of pregnancy. The source of these receptors is a female donor in good health, enrolled as a control in a pregnancy study.

The chain links TRBV10-3 to TRBJ1-2; 12 bases align to TRBD1. Germline assignment: CDR1 ENHRY and CDR2 SYGVKD. V shed 4 bases, J shed 10 bases, and the junction held 10 bases outside the gene matches. This CDR3 contains 15 residues. The CDR3 reads CAISGGTGGVAHYTF. The CDR3 DNA reads as TGTGCCATCAGTGGGGGGACAGGGGGCGTAGCCCACTACACCTTC.

The V and J genes are TRBV5-4 and TRBJ2-7, with D possibly being TRBD2 (6 bases). The CDR3 covers 15 residues. Germline CDR1 reads SGHNT; CDR2 reads YYREEE (reference sequence). V lost 3 bases and J 0 bases, leaving 13 bases between the germline ends. The CDR3 spells CASSSEGLSSYEQYF. The CDR3 DNA sequence: TGTGCCAGCAGCTCGGAGGGCTTGAGCTCCTACGAGCAGTACTTC.